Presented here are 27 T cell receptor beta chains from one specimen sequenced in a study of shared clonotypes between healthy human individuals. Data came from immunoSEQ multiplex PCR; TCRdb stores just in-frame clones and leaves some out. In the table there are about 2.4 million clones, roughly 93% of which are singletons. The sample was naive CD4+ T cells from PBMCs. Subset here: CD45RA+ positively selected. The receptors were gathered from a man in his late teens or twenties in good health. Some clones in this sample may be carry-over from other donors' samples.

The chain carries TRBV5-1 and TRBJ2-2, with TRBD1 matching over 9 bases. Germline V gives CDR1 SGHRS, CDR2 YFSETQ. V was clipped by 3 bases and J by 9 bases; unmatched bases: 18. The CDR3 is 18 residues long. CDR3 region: CASSSRSPGQGMIRELFF. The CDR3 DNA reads TGCGCCAGCAGCTCGAGATCTCCGGGACAGGGTATGATCCGGGAGCTGTTTTTT.

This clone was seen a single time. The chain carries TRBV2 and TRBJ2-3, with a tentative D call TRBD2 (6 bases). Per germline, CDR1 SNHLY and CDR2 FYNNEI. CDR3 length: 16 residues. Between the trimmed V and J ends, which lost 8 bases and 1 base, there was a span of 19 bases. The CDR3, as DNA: TGTGCCAGCGCGTCCATCGCGTCGGGGGGCACAGATACGCAGTATTTT. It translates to CASASIASGGTDTQYF.

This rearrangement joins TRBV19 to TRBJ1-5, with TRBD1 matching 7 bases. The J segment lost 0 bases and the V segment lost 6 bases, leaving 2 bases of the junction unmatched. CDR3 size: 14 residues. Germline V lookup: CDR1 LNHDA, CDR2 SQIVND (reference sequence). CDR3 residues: CASRGTVSNQPQHF. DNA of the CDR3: TGTGCCAGTAGGGGGACAGTTAGCAATCAGCCCCAGCATTTT.

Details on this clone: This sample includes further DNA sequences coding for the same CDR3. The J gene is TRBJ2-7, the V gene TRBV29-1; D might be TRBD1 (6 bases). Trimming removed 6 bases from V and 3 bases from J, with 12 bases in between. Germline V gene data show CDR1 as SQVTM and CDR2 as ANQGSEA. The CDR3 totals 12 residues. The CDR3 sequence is CSVRQGLYEQYF. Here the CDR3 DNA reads TGCAGCGTCCGTCAGGGGCTCTACGAGCAGTACTTC.

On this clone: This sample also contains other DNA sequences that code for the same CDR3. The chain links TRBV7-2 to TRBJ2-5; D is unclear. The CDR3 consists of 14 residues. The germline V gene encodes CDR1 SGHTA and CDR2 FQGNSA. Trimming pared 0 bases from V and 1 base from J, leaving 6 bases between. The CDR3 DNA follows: TGTGCCAGCAGCTTAGCCGGCGGCCAAGAGACCCAGTACTTC. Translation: CASSLAGGQETQYF.

This CDR3 reads CASIKFKFDRGDADTQYF. The CDR3 coding sequence is TGTGCCAGTATAAAGTTCAAATTTGACAGGGGAGACGCAGATACGCAGTATTTT. The chain has TRBV19 and TRBJ2-3; 8 nucleotides line up with TRBD1. The CDR3 covers 18 residues. V shed 7 bases, J shed 4 bases, and the junction held 19 bases outside the gene matches. The V gene's germline CDR1 is LNHDA and CDR2 SQIVND (reference sequence).

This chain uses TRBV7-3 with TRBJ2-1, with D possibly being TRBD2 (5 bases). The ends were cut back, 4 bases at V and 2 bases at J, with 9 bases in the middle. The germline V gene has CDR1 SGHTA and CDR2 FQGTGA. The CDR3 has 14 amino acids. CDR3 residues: CASSSAATYNEQFF. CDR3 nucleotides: TGTGCCAGCAGCTCAGCGGCGACCTACAATGAGCAGTTCTTC.

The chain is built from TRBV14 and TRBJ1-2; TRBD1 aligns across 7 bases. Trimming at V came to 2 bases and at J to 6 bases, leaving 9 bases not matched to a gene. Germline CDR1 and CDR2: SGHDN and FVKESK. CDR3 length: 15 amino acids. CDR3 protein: CASSQRPGQWDGYTF. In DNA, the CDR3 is TGTGCCAGCAGCCAACGACCGGGACAGTGGGATGGCTACACCTTC.

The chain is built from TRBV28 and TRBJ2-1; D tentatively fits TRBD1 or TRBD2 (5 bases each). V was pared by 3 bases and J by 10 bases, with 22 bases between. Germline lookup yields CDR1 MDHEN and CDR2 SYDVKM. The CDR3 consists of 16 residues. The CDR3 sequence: CASSFILGRPGGEQFF. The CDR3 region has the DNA TGTGCCAGCAGTTTTATCCTCGGCCGGCCTGGGGGAGAGCAGTTCTTC.

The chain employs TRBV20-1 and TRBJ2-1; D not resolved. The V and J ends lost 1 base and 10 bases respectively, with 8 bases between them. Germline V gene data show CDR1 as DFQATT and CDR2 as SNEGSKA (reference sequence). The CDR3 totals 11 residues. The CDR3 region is CSARAASEQFF. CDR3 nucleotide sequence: TGCAGTGCTAGAGCGGCAAGCGAGCAGTTCTTC.

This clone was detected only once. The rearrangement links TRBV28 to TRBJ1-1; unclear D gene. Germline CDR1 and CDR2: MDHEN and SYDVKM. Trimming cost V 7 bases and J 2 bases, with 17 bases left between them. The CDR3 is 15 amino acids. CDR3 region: CASIPAAGPNTEAFF. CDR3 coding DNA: TGTGCCAGCATCCCGGCGGCGGGTCCAAACACTGAAGCTTTCTTT.

The CDR3 region has the DNA TGCGCCAGCAGCACATCCGATAGCACAGATACGCAGTATTTT. Encoded protein: CASSTSDSTDTQYF. The chain recombines TRBV5-1 with TRBJ2-3; D remains unclear. Germline CDR1 and CDR2: SGHRS and YFSETQ. CDR3 length equals 14 residues. V was pared by 4 bases and J by 0 bases, with 9 bases between.

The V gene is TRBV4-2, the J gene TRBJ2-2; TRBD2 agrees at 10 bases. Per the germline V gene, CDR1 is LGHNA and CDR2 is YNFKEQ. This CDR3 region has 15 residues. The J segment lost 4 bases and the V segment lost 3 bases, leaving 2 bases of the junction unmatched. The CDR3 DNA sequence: TGTGCCAGCAGCCAGGGGACTAGCGCCACCGGGGAGCTGTTTTTT. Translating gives CASSQGTSATGELFF.

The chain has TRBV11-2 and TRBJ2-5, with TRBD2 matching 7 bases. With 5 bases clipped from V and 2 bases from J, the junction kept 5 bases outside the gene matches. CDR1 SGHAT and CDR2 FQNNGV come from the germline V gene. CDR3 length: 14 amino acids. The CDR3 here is CASSPAGGQETQYF. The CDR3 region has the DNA TGTGCCAGCAGCCCTGCCGGGGGGCAAGAGACCCAGTACTTC.

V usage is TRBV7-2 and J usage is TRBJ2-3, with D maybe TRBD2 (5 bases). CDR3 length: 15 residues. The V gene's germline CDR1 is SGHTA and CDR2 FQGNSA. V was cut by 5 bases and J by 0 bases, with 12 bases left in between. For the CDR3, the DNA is TGTGCCAGCAGCCTCGGGCGGGTGAGCACAGATACGCAGTATTTT. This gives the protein CASSLGRVSTDTQYF.

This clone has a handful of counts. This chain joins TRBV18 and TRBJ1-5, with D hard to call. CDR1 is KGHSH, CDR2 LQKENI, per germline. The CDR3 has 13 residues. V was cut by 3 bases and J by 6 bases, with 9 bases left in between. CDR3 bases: TGTGCCAGCTCACCCCGGGAGGGTCAGCCCCAGCATTTT. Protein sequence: CASSPREGQPQHF. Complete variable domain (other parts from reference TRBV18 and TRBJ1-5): NAGVMQNPRHLVRRRGQEARLRCSPMKGHSHVYWYRQLPEEGLKFMVYLQKENIIDESGMPKERFSAEFPKEGPSILRIQQVVRGDSAAYFCASSPREGQPQHFGDGTRLSIL.

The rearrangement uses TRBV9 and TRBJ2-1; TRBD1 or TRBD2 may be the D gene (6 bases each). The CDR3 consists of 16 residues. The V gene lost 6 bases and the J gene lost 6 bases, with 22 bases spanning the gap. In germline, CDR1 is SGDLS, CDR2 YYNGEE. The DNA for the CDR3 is TGTGCCAGCACCCCCCGGGGGCAGGAATCCCTCAATGAGCAGTTCTTC. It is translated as CASTPRGQESLNEQFF.

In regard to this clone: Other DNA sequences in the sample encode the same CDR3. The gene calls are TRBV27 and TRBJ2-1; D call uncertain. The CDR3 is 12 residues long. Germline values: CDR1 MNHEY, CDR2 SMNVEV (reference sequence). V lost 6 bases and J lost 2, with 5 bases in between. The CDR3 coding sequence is TGTGCCAGCAGCAGGCCCTACAATGAGCAGTTCTTC. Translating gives CASSRPYNEQFF.

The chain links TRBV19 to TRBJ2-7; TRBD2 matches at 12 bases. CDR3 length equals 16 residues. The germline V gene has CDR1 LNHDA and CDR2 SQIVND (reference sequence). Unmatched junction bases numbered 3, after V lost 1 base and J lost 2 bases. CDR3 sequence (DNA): TGTGCCAGTAGTATAGGACTAGCGGGAGACCCCTACGAGCAGTACTTC. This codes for CASSIGLAGDPYEQYF.

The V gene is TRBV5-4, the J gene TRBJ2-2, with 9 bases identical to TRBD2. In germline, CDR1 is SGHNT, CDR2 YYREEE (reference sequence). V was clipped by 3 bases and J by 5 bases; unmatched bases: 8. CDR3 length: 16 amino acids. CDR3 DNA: TGTGCCAGCAGCTCCCCTAGCGGGGCCGGTACCGGGGAGCTGTTTTTT. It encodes CASSSPSGAGTGELFF.

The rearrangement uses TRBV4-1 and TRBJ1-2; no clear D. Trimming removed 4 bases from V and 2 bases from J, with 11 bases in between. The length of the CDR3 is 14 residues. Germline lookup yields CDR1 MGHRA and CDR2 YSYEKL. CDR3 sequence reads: CASSLPGGNYGYTF. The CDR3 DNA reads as TGCGCCAGCAGCCTACCGGGCGGGAACTATGGCTACACCTTC.

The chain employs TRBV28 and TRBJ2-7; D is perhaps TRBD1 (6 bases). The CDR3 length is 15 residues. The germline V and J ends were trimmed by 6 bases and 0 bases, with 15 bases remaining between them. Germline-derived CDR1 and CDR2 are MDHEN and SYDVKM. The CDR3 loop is CASSLRDTRSYEQYF. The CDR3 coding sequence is TGTGCCAGCAGCCTAAGGGACACCCGCTCCTACGAGCAGTACTTC. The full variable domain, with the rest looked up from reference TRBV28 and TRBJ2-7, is DVKVTQSSRYLVKRTGEKVFLECVQDMDHENMFWYRQDPGLGLRLIYFSYDVKMKEKGDIPEGYSVSREKKERFSLILESASTNQTSMYLCASSLRDTRSYEQYFGPGTRLTVT.

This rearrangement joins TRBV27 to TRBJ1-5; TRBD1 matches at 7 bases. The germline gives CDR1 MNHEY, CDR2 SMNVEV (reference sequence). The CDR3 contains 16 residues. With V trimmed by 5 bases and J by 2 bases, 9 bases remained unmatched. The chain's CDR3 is CASSIGTAWGNQPQHF. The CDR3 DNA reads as TGTGCCAGCAGTATTGGGACAGCCTGGGGCAATCAGCCCCAGCATTTT.

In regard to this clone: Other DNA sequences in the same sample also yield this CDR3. The CDR3 nucleotides are TGTGCCTGGAGTGTAAATCAGGAGACCCAGTACTTC. This translates into CAWSVNQETQYF. J is TRBJ2-5 and V is TRBV30; D call uncertain. This CDR3 has 12 amino acids. V was shortened by 0 bases and J by 5 bases, with 7 bases between the two germline ends. Germline V gives CDR1 GTSNPN, CDR2 SVGIG (reference sequence).

The CDR3 loop reads CASSQGALQGAGNTIYF. The CDR3 DNA is TGCGCCAGCAGCCAAGGAGCTTTACAGGGGGCTGGAAACACCATATATTTT. The chain has TRBV4-3 and TRBJ1-3; the match to TRBD1 covers 8 bases. The CDR3 is 17 residues long. V was clipped by 1 base and J by 2 bases; unmatched bases: 7. The germline V gene has CDR1 LGHNA and CDR2 YSLEER.

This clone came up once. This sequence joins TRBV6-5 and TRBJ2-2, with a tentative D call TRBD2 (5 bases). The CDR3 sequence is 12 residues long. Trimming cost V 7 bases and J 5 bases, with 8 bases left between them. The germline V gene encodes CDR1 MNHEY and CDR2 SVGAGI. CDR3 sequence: CASKKRTGELFF. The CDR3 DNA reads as TGTGCCAGCAAGAAGCGGACCGGGGAGCTGTTTTTT.

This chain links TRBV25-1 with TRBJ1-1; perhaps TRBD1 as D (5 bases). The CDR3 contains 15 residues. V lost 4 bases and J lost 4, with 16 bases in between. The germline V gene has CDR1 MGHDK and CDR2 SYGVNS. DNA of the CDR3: TGTGCCAGCAGTGGTATGGCTGCTAGGGGCACTGAAGCTTTCTTT. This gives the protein CASSGMAARGTEAFF.